Following are 24 T cell receptor beta chains from one sample sequenced in a study of early T cells in non-severe SARS-CoV-2 infection. TCRdb re-analysed the 5' RACE reads in MiXCR, keeping a single row per CDR3 protein. Of around 45,000 distinct CDR3 sequences listed, approximately 4% are singletons. Input material: whole blood. The receptors stem from an adult who was a healthcare worker with PCR-confirmed SARS-CoV-2 infection or an uninfected control (not recorded which).

This sequence joins TRBV3-1 and TRBJ1-2; D is unclear. This CDR3 is built from 11 residues. Germline lookup yields CDR1 LGHDT and CDR2 YNNKEL (reference sequence). Trimming shortened V by 3 bases and J by 9 bases, and 8 bases separated the two germline ends. This chain's CDR3 is CASSQAVSYTF. DNA for the CDR3: TGTGCCAGCAGCCAGGCCGTAAGCTACACCTTC. The complete variable domain, with remaining parts taken from reference TRBV3-1 and TRBJ1-2, reads DTAVSQTPKYLVTQMGNDKSIKCEQNLGHDTMYWYKQDSKKFLKIMFSYNNKELIINETVPNRFSPKSPDKAHLNLHINSLELGDSAVYFCASSQAVSYTFGSGTRLTVV.

This clonotype occurred many times. This chain uses TRBV21-1 with TRBJ2-1; the D call TRBD1 from the table was never checked on the DNA. TRBV21-1 is a recognized pseudogene. This CDR3 has 14 amino acids. In DNA form, the CDR3 reads TGTGCCAGCAGCAAAGGGACAGGGAGCAATGAGCAGTTCTTC. Amino acids: CASSKGTGSNEQFF.

This clonotype was counted ten times or more. The chain joins TRBV28 to TRBJ2-7; 11 bases are shared with TRBD2. Per germline, CDR1 MDHEN and CDR2 SYDVKM. V lost 6 bases, J lost 0 bases, and 4 bases stayed unmatched. The CDR3 is 15 residues long. CDR3: CASRSTSGGSYEQYF. The CDR3 nucleotides are TGTGCCAGCAGATCAACTAGCGGGGGCTCCTACGAGCAGTACTTC.

This clonotype was detected a few times. V gene TRBV20-1 combines with J gene TRBJ2-1; D might be TRBD2 (6 bases). Germline assignment: CDR1 DFQATT and CDR2 SNEGSKA (reference sequence). The V and J ends lost 6 bases and 8 bases respectively, with 17 bases between them. CDR3 length: 13 residues. The CDR3 nucleotides are TGCAGTGCCCCCGATCTGGGGGGAGATGAGCAGTTCTTC. Amino acid sequence: CSAPDLGGDEQFF.

This clonotype was seen at least ten times. V usage is TRBV3-1 and J usage is TRBJ1-6; a possible D gene is TRBD1 (5 bases). This CDR3 contains 14 residues. Trimming shortened V by 2 bases and J by 6 bases, and 8 bases separated the two germline ends. Germline V CDR1 and CDR2: LGHDT, YNNKEL (reference sequence). DNA of the CDR3: TGTGCCAGCAGCCAACAGGGTGGTAATTCACCCCTCCACTTT. It yields the protein CASSQQGGNSPLHF.

At least ten counts were recorded for this clonotype. As DNA, the CDR3 is TGTGCCAGCTCACCCGACAGATATCAGCCCCAGCATTTT. Translating it yields CASSPDRYQPQHF. The chain combines TRBV18 with TRBJ1-5; TRBD1 is a possible D gene (5 bases). Trimming took 3 bases from V and 5 from J, leaving 8 bases between them. The CDR3 contains 13 residues. The germline CDR1 and CDR2 sequences are KGHSH and LQKENI.

This clonotype was observed many times. J is TRBJ1-1 and V is TRBV2; TRBD1 aligns across 8 bases. V was pared by 5 bases and J by 5 bases, with 7 bases of the junction left unmatched. The germline V gene encodes CDR1 SNHLY and CDR2 FYNNEI. This CDR3 region has 14 residues. The CDR3 protein is CASSTRTGWTEAFF. For the CDR3, the DNA is TGTGCCAGCAGTACACGGACAGGGTGGACTGAAGCTTTCTTT.

The table lists this clonotype with many counts. V is TRBV27 and J is TRBJ1-3, with 9 bases that match TRBD1. The CDR3 runs to 15 residues. Germline CDR1 and CDR2: MNHEY and SMNVEV (reference sequence). Losses at the gene ends were 6 bases for V and 1 base for J; bases not matched to a gene: 4. The CDR3 region is CASRSDRGSGNTIYF. The CDR3 DNA sequence: TGTGCCAGCAGGTCGGACAGGGGTTCTGGAAACACCATATATTTT.

This clonotype was seen repeatedly, ten times or more. V usage is TRBV4-1 and J usage is TRBJ2-2, with D perhaps given as TRBD1 or TRBD2 (5 bases each). CDR1 and CDR2 from the germline V gene are MGHRA and YSYEKL. The CDR3 is made up of 16 amino acids. Trimming shortened V by 4 bases and J by 5 bases, and 17 bases separated the two germline ends. CDR3 in amino acids: CASSRAHGAGTGELFF. The CDR3 DNA is TGCGCCAGCAGCCGAGCTCACGGGGCCGGAACCGGGGAGCTGTTTTTT.

CDR3 sequence (DNA): TGTGCCAGCAGTTTACGGCCAAACGAGCAGTACTTC. It encodes CASSLRPNEQYF. The chain recombines TRBV12-3 or TRBV12-4 with TRBJ2-7; D unresolved. V lost 2 bases and J lost 5, with 7 bases in between. CDR3 length: 12 residues.

This clonotype has just a few counts. V gene TRBV5-5 combines with J gene TRBJ2-7, with TRBD2 matching over 9 bases. The CDR3 contains 15 residues. Trimming cost V 5 bases and J 3 bases; bases outside gene matches: 9. The V gene's germline CDR1 is SGHKS and CDR2 YYEKEE (reference sequence). CDR3 nucleotides: TGTGCCAGCAGTTCCCTAGCGGGAACGGGCTACGAGCAGTACTTC. The encoded protein is CASSSLAGTGYEQYF.

The V call is TRBV6-1, the J call TRBJ1-2; D gene ambiguous. Germline values: CDR1 MNHNS, CDR2 SASEGT. The CDR3 spans 18 residues. Trimming removed 2 bases at V and 4 bases at J, with 23 bases between. CDR3 sequence: CASSEPSDPGEGGYGYTF. CDR3 in DNA: TGTGCCAGCAGTGAACCCTCGGACCCCGGGGAAGGAGGCTATGGCTACACCTTC.

This clonotype was observed at least ten times. The rearrangement links TRBV12-3 or TRBV12-4 to TRBJ2-5, with 11 bases that match TRBD2. V trimming: 4 bases; J trimming: 3 bases; junction bases outside the gene matches: 13. The CDR3 has 18 residues. In DNA form, the CDR3 reads TGTGCCAGCAGTTCCCTAACACCGGGACTAGCGGTAGAAGAGACCCAGTACTTC. Amino acids: CASSSLTPGLAVEETQYF.

This clonotype was seen ten or more times. The V and J genes are TRBV3-1 and TRBJ2-3; 8 nucleotides agree with TRBD2. The CDR3 extends over 14 amino acids. The germline gives CDR1 LGHDT, CDR2 YNNKEL (reference sequence). The V and J ends lost 1 base and 4 bases, in that order; junction bases with no gene match: 1. The CDR3 DNA is TGTGCCAGCAGCCAAGGCGGGGGGCCAGATACGCAGTATTTT. Protein: CASSQGGGPDTQYF.

The J gene is TRBJ2-2, the V gene TRBV12-3 or TRBV12-4, with D perhaps being TRBD1 or TRBD2 (5 bases each). Trimming left V 7 bases short and J 2 bases short, with 11 bases between. The CDR3 totals 14 residues. The CDR3 loop reads CASMTGLNTGELFF. The CDR3 DNA follows: TGTGCCAGCATGACGGGGCTTAACACCGGGGAGCTGTTTTTT.

This chain joins TRBV3-2 and TRBJ1-1; the table's TRBD1 call for D was not verified on the DNA. TRBV3-2 is a pseudogene locus. This CDR3 is built from 16 residues. CDR3: CASSQDLVGYRGRAFF. The DNA for the CDR3 is TGTGCCAGCAGCCAAGATTTAGTAGGGTATCGGGGACGAGCTTTCTTT.

This clonotype has ten or more counts. The chain recombines TRBV19 with TRBJ2-6, with 8 bases aligning to TRBD1. The CDR3 totals 15 residues. CDR1 and CDR2 (germline): LNHDA, SQIVND (reference sequence). Losses at the gene ends were 3 bases for V and 2 bases for J; bases not matched to a gene: 0. The CDR3 loop reads CASSMTGAGANVLTF. The CDR3 DNA reads as TGTGCCAGTAGTATGACAGGGGCTGGGGCCAACGTCCTGACTTTC.

This clonotype was found many times. The CDR3 DNA reads TGTGCCAGCAGCCAAGTGTACGGGGTCCCCAACACTGAAGCTTTCTTT. It is translated as CASSQVYGVPNTEAFF. The V and J genes are TRBV4-2 and TRBJ1-1, with D uncertain. This CDR3 has 16 amino acids. The V end lost 1 base, the J end lost 2 bases, and 14 bases lay between the germline ends. From germline, CDR1 is LGHNA and CDR2 YNFKEQ.

This clonotype has at least ten counts. The V call is TRBV7-9, the J call TRBJ2-2; unclear D gene. Germline CDR1 and CDR2: SEHNR and FQNEAQ (reference sequence). With 6 bases removed from V and 5 bases from J, the gap between germline ends came to 4 bases. This CDR3 is 11 amino acids long. The CDR3 DNA follows: TGTGCCAGCAGGAGGACCGGGGAGCTGTTTTTT. Translation: CASRRTGELFF.

This clonotype appeared a few times. The chain recombines TRBV6-6 with TRBJ1-6, with D possibly matching TRBD1 (5 bases). Trimming removed 0 bases at V and 9 bases at J, with 15 bases between. Germline CDR1 is MNHNY and CDR2 is SVGAGI (reference sequence). CDR3 size: 16 residues. The CDR3: CASSYSTAGRSSPLHF. As DNA, the CDR3 is TGTGCCAGCAGTTACTCGACGGCGGGGCGAAGTTCACCCCTCCACTTT.

The gene calls are TRBV2 and TRBJ1-4; TRBD1 is a possible D gene (5 bases). Trimming stripped 8 bases from V and 6 bases from J, with 13 bases between. The CDR3 is 13 amino acids. Germline V lookup: CDR1 SNHLY, CDR2 FYNNEI. The CDR3 loop reads CASSSGSDEKLFF. DNA for the CDR3: TGTGCCAGCTCCTCAGGGTCTGATGAAAAACTGTTTTTT.

This clonotype was picked up many times. The rearrangement links TRBV13 to TRBJ2-1; D uncertain. Trimming cost V 5 bases and J 1 base, with 18 bases left between them. The germline V gene encodes CDR1 PRHDT and CDR2 FYEKMQ (reference sequence). This CDR3 contains 17 residues. The DNA of the CDR3 is TGTGCCAGCAGCACGTTGGGCTATAGGTTGTCCTACAATGAGCAGTTCTTC. It codes for CASSTLGYRLSYNEQFF.

This clonotype has ten or more counts. This chain connects TRBV6-5 to TRBJ2-2; D call uncertain. Looked up from germline, CDR1 is MNHEY and CDR2 is SVGAGI. Trimming stripped 5 bases from V and 6 bases from J, with 13 bases between. The CDR3 extends over 14 amino acids. The CDR3: CASSRKAYAGELFF. CDR3 DNA: TGTGCCAGCAGTCGGAAAGCGTATGCCGGGGAGCTGTTTTTT.

This clonotype was detected only a few times. This chain connects TRBV20-1 to TRBJ2-7; D is uncertain. From germline, CDR1 is DFQATT and CDR2 SNEGSKA (reference sequence). The V and J ends lost 4 bases and 3 bases respectively, with 13 bases between them. The CDR3 is 13 amino acids. This chain's CDR3 is CSAKAPEFYEQYF. CDR3 DNA: TGCAGTGCTAAGGCACCGGAATTCTACGAGCAGTACTTC.